Each of the 30 T cell receptor beta chains below was sequenced from the same sample in a study of cytomegalovirus exposure and HLA in healthy donors. Primers for the PCR totalled 60 Vbeta and 13 Jbeta. Data came from immunoSEQ multiplex PCR; TCRdb stores just in-frame clones and leaves some out. This table holds about 120,000 clones, 77% found once. What was sequenced was PBMCs. The receptors shown here come from a man aged 18 to 30 in good health and CMV-seropositive.

This clone was found once. J is TRBJ2-6 and V is TRBV28; weak D call: TRBD2 (5 bases). There are 18 residues in the CDR3. The germline V gene encodes CDR1 MDHEN and CDR2 SYDVKM. The germline V and J ends were trimmed by 5 bases and 0 bases, with 17 bases remaining between them. CDR3 loop: CASSPGISDPSGANVLTF. DNA for the CDR3: TGTGCCAGCAGTCCGGGGATATCTGACCCCTCTGGGGCCAACGTCCTGACTTTC.

J is TRBJ2-1 and V is TRBV9; TRBD2 matches at 7 bases. V was clipped by 0 bases and J by 4 bases; unmatched bases: 4. The CDR3 has 15 amino acids. CDR1 is SGDLS, CDR2 YYNGEE, per germline. The CDR3 region has the DNA TGTGCCAGCAGCGTAGCACTAGCGTCATACAATGAGCAGTTCTTC. Translated: CASSVALASYNEQFF.

The chain carries TRBV5-4 and TRBJ2-1; 13 nucleotides line up with TRBD2. Looked up from germline, CDR1 is SGHNT and CDR2 is YYREEE (reference sequence). After removal of 4 bases from V and 3 bases from J, the junction contained 16 bases not matched to a gene. This CDR3 contains 20 residues. CDR3: CASSTRKTSGRQENYNEQFF. The CDR3 region has the DNA TGTGCCAGCAGCACCCGGAAGACTAGCGGGAGGCAAGAAAACTACAATGAGCAGTTCTTC. The whole variable domain, filled in from reference TRBV5-4 and TRBJ2-1, reads ETGVTQSPTHLIKTRGQQVTLRCSSQSGHNTVSWYQQALGQGPQFIFQYYREEENGRGNFPPRFSGLQFPNYSSELNVNALELDDSALYLCASSTRKTSGRQENYNEQFFGPGTRLTVL.

The gene calls are TRBV6-6 and TRBJ1-2; maybe TRBD1 (6 bases). Germline CDR1 reads MNHNY; CDR2 reads SVGAGI (reference sequence). The ends were cut back, 5 bases at V and 4 bases at J, with 8 bases in the middle. The CDR3 runs 12 residues. The CDR3 spells CASSPDSYGYTF. The CDR3 nucleotides read TGTGCCAGCAGTCCGGACAGCTATGGCTACACCTTC.

The chain joins TRBV6-5 to TRBJ1-2; 7 nucleotides align to TRBD1. Germline CDR1 MNHEY, CDR2 SVGAGI. CDR3 length equals 15 residues. The V and J ends lost 5 bases and 5 bases, in that order; junction bases with no gene match: 11. For the CDR3, the DNA is TGTGCCAGCAGTCGACCGACAGGGTTGGGTTATGGCTACACCTTC. This encodes CASSRPTGLGYGYTF.

As for this clone: A read error may produce the germline difference seen at one junction end. V and J are TRBV7-7 and TRBJ1-3; D is unresolved. This CDR3 contains 14 residues. Looked up from germline, CDR1 is SSHAT and CDR2 is FNYEAQ (reference sequence). CDR3 protein: CASSLDISGNTIYF. As DNA, the CDR3 is TGTGCTAGCAGCTTAGACATCTCTGGAAACACCATATATTTT.

This chain links TRBV30 with TRBJ1-4; a weak D match, TRBD1 (5 bases). V was trimmed by 4 bases and J by 7 bases, leaving 19 bases between them. The length of the CDR3 is 15 residues. The germline gives CDR1 GTSNPN, CDR2 SVGIG (reference sequence). DNA of the CDR3: TGTGCCTGGACCAAGGCGGGACCCAGGAGTGAAAAACTGTTTTTT. Encoded protein: CAWTKAGPRSEKLFF.

The genes are TRBV7-8 and TRBJ1-1; D unclear. Trimming stripped 1 base from V and 4 bases from J, with 7 bases between. CDR3 length equals 13 residues. Germline loops: CDR1 SGHVS, CDR2 FQNEAQ. CDR3: CASSLVGSTEAFF. CDR3 bases: TGTGCCAGCAGCTTAGTGGGGAGCACTGAAGCTTTCTTT.

The chain links TRBV19 to TRBJ2-3; TRBD1 agrees at 7 bases. CDR3 length equals 15 residues. Germline loops: CDR1 LNHDA, CDR2 SQIVND (reference sequence). With 5 bases clipped from V and 2 bases from J, the junction kept 7 bases outside the gene matches. CDR3 sequence reads: CASSPRQGSTDTQYF. The CDR3 region has the DNA TGTGCCAGTAGTCCCCGACAGGGATCCACAGATACGCAGTATTTT.

V is TRBV5-6 and J is TRBJ2-7; 12 positions match TRBD2. The CDR3 loop spans 15 amino acids. After removal of 5 bases from V and 9 bases from J, the junction contained 12 bases not matched to a gene. Germline CDR1 SGHDT, CDR2 YYEEEE. CDR3 sequence (DNA): TGTGCCAGCAGTTCCGGGACTAGCGGGTTTTTGGGGCAGTACTTC. Amino acid sequence: CASSSGTSGFLGQYF.

V is TRBV2 and J is TRBJ1-2, with 8 bases matching TRBD1. The CDR3 spans 14 residues. Per germline, CDR1 SNHLY and CDR2 FYNNEI. The trim removed 4 bases at V and 6 bases at J, leaving 7 bases unmatched. Here the CDR3 reads CASSADRDGHGYTF. The CDR3 nucleotides are TGTGCCAGCAGTGCGGACAGGGACGGCCATGGCTACACCTTC.

This clone was observed a few times. V and J are TRBV6-5 and TRBJ1-2; 8 positions agree with TRBD1. Trimming at V came to 6 bases and at J to 2 bases, leaving 8 bases not matched to a gene. There are 15 residues in the CDR3. Germline V gene sequence: CDR1 MNHEY, CDR2 SVGAGI. The CDR3 reads CASRGQGQSNYGYTF. DNA of the CDR3: TGTGCCAGCAGAGGACAGGGCCAATCCAACTATGGCTACACCTTC.

The rearrangement joins TRBV4-1 to TRBJ2-7, with 7 bases aligning to TRBD1. The CDR3 consists of 13 residues. Germline CDR1 MGHRA, CDR2 YSYEKL. The trim removed 6 bases at V and 2 bases at J, leaving 4 bases unmatched. The CDR3 DNA reads TGCGCCAGCAGTGGGCAGGGGGCCTACGAGCAGTACTTC. It translates to CASSGQGAYEQYF.

This clone has a single count. V usage is TRBV28 and J usage is TRBJ1-2; a weak D match, TRBD1 (6 bases). V lost 3 bases and J lost 8, with 16 bases in between. The CDR3 length is 14 residues. CDR1 and CDR2 (germline): MDHEN, SYDVKM. The CDR3 DNA sequence: TGTGCCAGCAGTTTCCCGACAGGACTCGGGGGCTACACCTTC. Protein: CASSFPTGLGGYTF.

The chain joins TRBV19 to TRBJ2-7; tentative D call: TRBD1 (5 bases). Looked up from germline, CDR1 is LNHDA and CDR2 is SQIVND (reference sequence). This CDR3 contains 17 residues. Trimming took 5 bases from V and 0 from J, leaving 20 bases between them. CDR3 loop: CASSEGWGRGYSYEQYF. As DNA, the CDR3 is TGTGCCAGTAGTGAAGGATGGGGCCGAGGTTACTCCTACGAGCAGTACTTC.

This clone came up once. The identical CDR3 is also encoded by other nucleotide sequences in the sample. The J gene is TRBJ2-7, the V gene TRBV7-9, with 13 bases aligning to TRBD2. CDR1 SEHNR and CDR2 FQNEAQ come from the germline V gene (reference sequence). V was clipped by 4 bases and J by 4 bases; unmatched bases: 1. CDR3 size: 14 residues. This CDR3 reads CASSSGLAGYEQYF. Here the CDR3 DNA reads TGTGCCAGCAGCTCGGGACTAGCGGGATACGAGCAGTACTTC.

As to this clone: The sample has other DNA sequences that encode this CDR3 too. The gene calls are TRBV6-1 and TRBJ2-7; D gene uncertain. Trimming took off 2 bases at V and 4 bases at J, with 9 bases between the two ends. The CDR3 contains 13 residues. The V gene's germline CDR1 is MNHNS and CDR2 SASEGT. In DNA, the CDR3 is TGTGCCAGCAGTGAACGGAGATCTTACGAGCAGTACTTC. It is translated as CASSERRSYEQYF.

The V gene is TRBV6-6, the J gene TRBJ1-1; no firm D call. Trimming stripped 4 bases from V and 0 bases from J, with 9 bases between. The CDR3 covers 14 residues. Germline CDR1 and CDR2: MNHNY and SVGAGI (reference sequence). The CDR3 DNA sequence: TGTGCCAGCAGTTCCACATATATGAACACTGAAGCTTTCTTT. This gives the protein CASSSTYMNTEAFF.

This sequence joins TRBV29-1 and TRBJ2-2, with 7 bases fitting TRBD2. Germline lookup yields CDR1 SQVTM and CDR2 ANQGSEA. Unmatched junction bases numbered 3, after V lost 5 bases and J lost 3 bases. The CDR3 sequence is 13 residues long. The CDR3 region is CSVFRGDTGELFF. The CDR3, as DNA: TGCAGCGTTTTTCGGGGGGACACCGGGGAGCTGTTTTTT.

CDR3 loop: CSVAGQGDNEQFF. As DNA, the CDR3 is TGCAGCGTGGCGGGACAGGGAGACAATGAGCAGTTCTTC. This chain links TRBV29-1 with TRBJ2-1, with 9 bases aligning to TRBD1. Germline V gene data show CDR1 as SQVTM and CDR2 as ANQGSEA. This CDR3 contains 13 residues. The junction had 5 bases not matched to a gene; V was cut back by 6 bases and J by 5 bases.

J is TRBJ1-6 and V is TRBV4-1, with 8 bases fitting TRBD1. V dropped 3 bases and J dropped 11; count of bases not matched to a gene: 12. This CDR3 region has 16 residues. CDR1 is MGHRA, CDR2 YSYEKL, per germline. CDR3: CASSQDFQGAWPPLHF. CDR3 bases: TGCGCCAGCAGCCAGGATTTTCAGGGGGCATGGCCACCCCTCCACTTT.

There are a few counts of this clone. V usage is TRBV5-1 and J usage is TRBJ2-4; 9 nucleotides line up with TRBD2. V trimming: 1 base; J trimming: 8 bases; junction bases outside the gene matches: 7. This CDR3 is built from 15 residues. Germline lookup yields CDR1 SGHRS and CDR2 YFSETQ. The CDR3 protein is CASSLSGLAQDIQYF. CDR3 sequence (DNA): TGCGCCAGCAGCTTGTCAGGACTAGCGCAGGACATTCAGTACTTC.

V is TRBV2 and J is TRBJ2-5; 7 nucleotides agree with TRBD2. The CDR3 contains 15 residues. The germline V gene encodes CDR1 SNHLY and CDR2 FYNNEI. Trimming cost V 5 bases and J 3 bases; bases outside gene matches: 9. The CDR3 nucleotides read TGTGCCAGCAGTTTGGCCGGGACTACGAAAGAGACCCAGTACTTC. Its translation is CASSLAGTTKETQYF.

The rearrangement links TRBV4-1 to TRBJ2-7; TRBD2 might be the D (6 bases). The V end lost 3 bases, the J end lost 5 bases, and 8 bases lay between the germline ends. Germline CDR1 MGHRA, CDR2 YSYEKL. The CDR3 spans 12 residues. The CDR3 sequence: CASSHRGNEQYF. The CDR3 bases are TGCGCCAGCAGCCATCGGGGGAACGAGCAGTACTTC.

This chain uses TRBV9 with TRBJ2-1; D possibly corresponds to TRBD1 (6 bases). CDR3 size: 15 residues. Trimming cost V 4 bases and J 0 bases, with 11 bases left between them. CDR1 and CDR2 (germline): SGDLS, YYNGEE. The CDR3 spells CASSTHRVSYNEQFF. CDR3 sequence (DNA): TGTGCCAGCAGCACCCACAGGGTCTCCTACAATGAGCAGTTCTTC.

This clone was seen only once. The V and J genes are TRBV19 and TRBJ2-7; perhaps TRBD1 as D (6 bases). The ends were cut back, 6 bases at V and 3 bases at J, with 15 bases in the middle. The CDR3 contains 14 residues. The germline V gene encodes CDR1 LNHDA and CDR2 SQIVND (reference sequence). The CDR3 DNA sequence: TGTGCCAGTAGCATAAGGATGGACAGCTACGAGCAGTACTTC. Translation gives CASSIRMDSYEQYF.

This clone came up a few times. The rearrangement links TRBV6-5 to TRBJ2-7; D unresolved. Trimming shortened V by 0 bases and J by 2 bases, and 8 bases separated the two germline ends. This CDR3 has 14 amino acids. Germline V gene data show CDR1 as MNHEY and CDR2 as SVGAGI. CDR3 amino acids: CASSYSGSTYEQYF. DNA of the CDR3: TGTGCCAGCAGTTACTCCGGTTCCACCTACGAGCAGTACTTC.

The J gene is TRBJ1-4, the V gene TRBV15; 10 bases line up with TRBD1. V lost 3 bases to trimming and J lost 5 bases; unmatched junction nucleotides: 0. This CDR3 is 14 amino acids long. Germline CDR1 LNHNV, CDR2 YYDKDF (reference sequence). The CDR3 DNA reads as TGTGCCACCAGCAGGGGACAGGGGAATGAAAAACTGTTTTTT. It yields the protein CATSRGQGNEKLFF. Complete variable domain (other parts from reference TRBV15 and TRBJ1-4): DAMVIQNPRYQVTQFGKPVTLSCSQTLNHNVMYWYQQKSSQAPKLLFHYYDKDFNNEADTPDNFQSRRPNTSFCFLDIRSPGLGDTAMYLCATSRGQGNEKLFFGSGTQLSVL.

The gene calls are TRBV4-1 and TRBJ1-1; 10 bases align to TRBD1. This CDR3 region has 19 residues. V shed 1 base and J 4 bases; nucleotides not matched to a gene: 15. Germline V gene data show CDR1 as MGHRA and CDR2 as YSYEKL. The CDR3 coding sequence is TGCGCCAGCAGCCAAGCCCCGGGACAGGGGTTAATTTATCGCACTGAAGCTTTCTTT. This translates into CASSQAPGQGLIYRTEAFF.

The chain recombines TRBV12-5 with TRBJ1-5; a possible D gene is TRBD1 (6 bases). Per the germline V gene, CDR1 is LGHNT and CDR2 is FRNRAP. The V end was cut by 7 bases, the J end by 5 bases, with 12 bases between. The length of the CDR3 is 13 residues. CDR3 sequence: CASVRGGDQPQHF. The CDR3 DNA follows: TGTGCTAGTGTTAGAGGGGGGGATCAGCCCCAGCATTTT.